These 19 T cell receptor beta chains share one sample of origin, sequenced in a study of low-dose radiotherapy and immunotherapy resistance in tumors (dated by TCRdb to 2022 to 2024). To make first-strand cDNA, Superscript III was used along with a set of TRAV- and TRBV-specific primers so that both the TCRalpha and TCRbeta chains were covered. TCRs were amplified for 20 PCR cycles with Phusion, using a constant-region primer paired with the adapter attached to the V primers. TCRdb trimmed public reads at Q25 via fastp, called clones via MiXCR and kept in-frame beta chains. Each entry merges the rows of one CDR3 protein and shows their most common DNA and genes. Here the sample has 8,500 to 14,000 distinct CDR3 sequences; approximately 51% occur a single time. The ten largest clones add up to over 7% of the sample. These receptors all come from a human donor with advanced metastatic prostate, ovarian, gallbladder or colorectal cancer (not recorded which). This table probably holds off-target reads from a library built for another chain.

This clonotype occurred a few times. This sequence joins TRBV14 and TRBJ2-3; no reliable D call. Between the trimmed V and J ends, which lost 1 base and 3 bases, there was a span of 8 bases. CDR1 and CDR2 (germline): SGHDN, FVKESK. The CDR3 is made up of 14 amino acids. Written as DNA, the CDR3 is TGTGCCAGCAGCCAAGGGGGAAATACAGATACGCAGTATTTT. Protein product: CASSQGGNTDTQYF. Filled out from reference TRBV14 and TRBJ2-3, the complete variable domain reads EAGVTQFPSHSVIEKGQTVTLRCDPISGHDNLYWYRRVMGKEIKFLLHFVKESKQDESGMPNNRFLAERTGGTYSTLKVQPAELEDSGVYFCASSQGGNTDTQYFGPGTRLTVL.

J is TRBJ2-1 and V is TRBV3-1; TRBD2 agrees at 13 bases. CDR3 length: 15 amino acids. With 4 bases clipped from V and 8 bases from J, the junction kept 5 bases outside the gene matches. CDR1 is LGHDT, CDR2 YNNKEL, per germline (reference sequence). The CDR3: CASSLRLAGGYEQFF. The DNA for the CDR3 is TGTGCCAGCAGCCTGAGACTAGCGGGGGGTTATGAGCAGTTCTTC.

The CDR3 DNA sequence: TGCGCCAGCAGCTTGGCTCCGGGACTAGCGGACGAGCAGTTCTTC. This gives the protein CASSLAPGLADEQFF. The V gene is TRBV5-1, the J gene TRBJ2-1; 11 positions agree with TRBD2. CDR1 and CDR2 from the germline V gene are SGHRS and YFSETQ. The length of the CDR3 is 15 residues. Trimming removed 0 bases from V and 10 bases from J; junction bases left unmatched: 6.

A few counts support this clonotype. The CDR3: CASSLARNTGELFF. The CDR3 DNA reads as TGTGCCAGCAGCTTGGCTCGGAACACCGGGGAGCTGTTTTTT. The genes are TRBV5-6 and TRBJ2-2; no clear D. CDR1 is SGHDT, CDR2 YYEEEE, per germline. CDR3 length equals 14 residues. V lost 0 bases and J 1 base, leaving 4 bases between the germline ends.

The CDR3 nucleotides are TGCGCCAGCACCCCTCAGGGGCTAGCGGGAGGTTCCTACAATGAGCAGTTCTTC. Translation gives CASTPQGLAGGSYNEQFF. The chain carries TRBV4-3 and TRBJ2-1, with 11 positions matching TRBD2. With 7 bases clipped from V and 1 base from J, the junction kept 12 bases outside the gene matches. Germline-derived CDR1 and CDR2 are LGHNA and YSLEER. CDR3 size: 18 residues.

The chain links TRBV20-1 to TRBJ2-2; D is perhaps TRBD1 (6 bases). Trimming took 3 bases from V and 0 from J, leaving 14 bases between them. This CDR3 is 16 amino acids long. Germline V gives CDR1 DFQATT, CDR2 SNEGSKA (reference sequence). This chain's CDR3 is CSARAGTPANTGELFF. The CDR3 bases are TGCAGTGCTAGGGCCGGGACACCTGCGAACACCGGGGAGCTGTTTTTT.

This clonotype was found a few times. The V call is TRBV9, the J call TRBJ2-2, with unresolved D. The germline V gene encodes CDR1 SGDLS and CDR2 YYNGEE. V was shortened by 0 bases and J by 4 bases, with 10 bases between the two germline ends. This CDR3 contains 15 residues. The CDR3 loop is CASSVGSSATGELFF. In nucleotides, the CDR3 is TGTGCCAGCAGCGTAGGCAGCTCGGCCACCGGGGAGCTGTTTTTT.

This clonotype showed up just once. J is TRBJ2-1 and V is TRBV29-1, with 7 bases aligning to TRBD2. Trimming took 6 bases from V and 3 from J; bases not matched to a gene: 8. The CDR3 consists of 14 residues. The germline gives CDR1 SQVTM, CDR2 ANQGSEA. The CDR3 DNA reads TGCAGCGTCATTCGACTAGCTAGCTACAATGAGCAGTTCTTC. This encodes CSVIRLASYNEQFF.

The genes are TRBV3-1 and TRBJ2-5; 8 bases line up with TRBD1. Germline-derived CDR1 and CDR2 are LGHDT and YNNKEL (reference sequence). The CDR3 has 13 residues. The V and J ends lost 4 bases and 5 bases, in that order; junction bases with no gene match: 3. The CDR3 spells CASSRTGSETQYF. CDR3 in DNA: TGTGCCAGCAGCCGGACAGGGAGCGAGACCCAGTACTTC.

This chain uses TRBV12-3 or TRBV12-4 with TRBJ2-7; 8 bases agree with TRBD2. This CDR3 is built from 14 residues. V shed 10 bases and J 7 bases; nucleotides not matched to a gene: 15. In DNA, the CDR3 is TGTGCCACTCAGATCGGGGGGGGATCGGGAGAGCAGTACTTC. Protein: CATQIGGGSGEQYF.

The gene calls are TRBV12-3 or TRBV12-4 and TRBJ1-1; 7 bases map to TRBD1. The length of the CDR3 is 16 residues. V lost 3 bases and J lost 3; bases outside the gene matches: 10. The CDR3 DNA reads TGTGCCAGCAGTTTGACAAGGGGGCGCGGGGACACTGAAGCTTTCTTT. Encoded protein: CASSLTRGRGDTEAFF.

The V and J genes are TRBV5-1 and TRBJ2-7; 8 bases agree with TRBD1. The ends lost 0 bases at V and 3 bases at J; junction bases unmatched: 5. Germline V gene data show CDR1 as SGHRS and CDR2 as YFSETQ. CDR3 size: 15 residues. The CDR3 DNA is TGCGCCAGCAGCTTGGCCGGGACAGGCCACTACGAGCAGTACTTC. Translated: CASSLAGTGHYEQYF. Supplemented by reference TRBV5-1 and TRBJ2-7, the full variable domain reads KAGVTQTPRYLIKTRGQQVTLSCSPISGHRSVSWYQQTPGQGLQFLFEYFSETQRNKGNFPGRFSGRQFSNSRSEMNVSTLELGDSALYLCASSLAGTGHYEQYFGPGTRLTVT.

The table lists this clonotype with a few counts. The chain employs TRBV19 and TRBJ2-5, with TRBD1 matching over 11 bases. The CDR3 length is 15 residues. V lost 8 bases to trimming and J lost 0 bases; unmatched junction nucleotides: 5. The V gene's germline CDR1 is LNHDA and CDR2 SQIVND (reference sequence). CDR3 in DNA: TGTGCCAGTGGACAGGGGGCTTCGTACCAAGAGACCCAGTACTTC. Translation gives CASGQGASYQETQYF. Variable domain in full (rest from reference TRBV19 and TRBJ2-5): DGGITQSPKYLFRKEGQNVTLSCEQNLNHDAMYWYRQDPGQGLRLIYYSQIVNDFQKGDIAEGYSVSREKKESFPLTVTSAQKNPTAFYLCASGQGASYQETQYFGPGTRLLVL.

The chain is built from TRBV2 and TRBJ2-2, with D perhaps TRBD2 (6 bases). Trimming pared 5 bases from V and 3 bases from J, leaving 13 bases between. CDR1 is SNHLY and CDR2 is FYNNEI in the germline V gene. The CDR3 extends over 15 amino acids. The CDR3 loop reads CASSRGNEDTGELFF. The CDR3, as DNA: TGTGCCAGCAGTCGGGGGAATGAGGACACCGGGGAGCTGTTTTTT.

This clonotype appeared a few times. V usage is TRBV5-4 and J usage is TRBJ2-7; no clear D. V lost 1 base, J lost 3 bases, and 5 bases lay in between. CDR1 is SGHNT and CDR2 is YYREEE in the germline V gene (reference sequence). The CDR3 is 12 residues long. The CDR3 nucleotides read TGTGCCAGCAGCTTGCAAGACTACGAGCAGTACTTC. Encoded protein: CASSLQDYEQYF.

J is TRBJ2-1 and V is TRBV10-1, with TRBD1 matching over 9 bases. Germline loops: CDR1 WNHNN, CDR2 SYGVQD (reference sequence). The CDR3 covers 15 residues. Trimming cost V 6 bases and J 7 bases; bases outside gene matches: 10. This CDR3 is CASSPRDRDLNEQFF. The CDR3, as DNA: TGCGCCAGCAGCCCCCGGGACAGGGACTTAAATGAGCAGTTCTTC.

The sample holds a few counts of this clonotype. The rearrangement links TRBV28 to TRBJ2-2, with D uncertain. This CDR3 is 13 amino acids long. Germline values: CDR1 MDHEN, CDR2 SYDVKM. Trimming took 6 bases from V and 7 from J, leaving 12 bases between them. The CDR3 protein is CASRSLTVGELFF. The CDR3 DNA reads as TGTGCCAGCAGGTCGCTGACGGTCGGGGAGCTGTTTTTT.

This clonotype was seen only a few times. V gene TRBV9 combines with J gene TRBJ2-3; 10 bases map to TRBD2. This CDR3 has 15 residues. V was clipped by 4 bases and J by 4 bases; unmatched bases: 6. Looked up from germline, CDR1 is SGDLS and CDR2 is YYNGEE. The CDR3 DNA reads TGTGCCAGCAGCCTGAGCGGGGGGGTTTCAGATACGCAGTATTTT. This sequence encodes CASSLSGGVSDTQYF. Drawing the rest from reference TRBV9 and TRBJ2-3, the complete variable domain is DSGVTQTPKHLITATGQRVTLRCSPRSGDLSVYWYQQSLDQGLQFLIQYYNGEERAKGNILERFSAQQFPDLHSELNLSSLELGDSALYFCASSLSGGVSDTQYFGPGTRLTVL.

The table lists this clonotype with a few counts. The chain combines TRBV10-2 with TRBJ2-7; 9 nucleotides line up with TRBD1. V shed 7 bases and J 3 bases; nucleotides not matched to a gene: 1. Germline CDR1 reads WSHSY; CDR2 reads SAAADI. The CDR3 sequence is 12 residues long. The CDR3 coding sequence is TGCGCCAGCAAGGACAGGGGCTACGAGCAGTACTTC. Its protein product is CASKDRGYEQYF.